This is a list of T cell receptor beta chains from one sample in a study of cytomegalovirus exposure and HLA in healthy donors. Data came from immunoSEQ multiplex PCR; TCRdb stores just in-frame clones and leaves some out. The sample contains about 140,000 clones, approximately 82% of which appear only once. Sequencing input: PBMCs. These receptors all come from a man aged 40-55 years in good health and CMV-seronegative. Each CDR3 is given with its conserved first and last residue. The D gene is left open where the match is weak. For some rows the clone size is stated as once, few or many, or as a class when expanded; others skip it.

cdr3_nt: TGTGCCAGCAGCTTAGGACAGACCAATTCACCCCTCCACTTT
cdr3_aa: CASSLGQTNSPLHF
v_call: TRBV7-9
d_call: NA
clone_size: once
j_call: TRBJ1-6

cdr3_nt: TGTGCCAGCAGCTTATCGGGAACCACTGGGGCCAACGTCCTGACTTTC
cdr3_aa: CASSLSGTTGANVLTF
v_call: TRBV7-2
d_call: NA
clone_size: few
j_call: TRBJ2-6

cdr3_nt: TGCGCCAGCAGCTTAGAAGGGGGACAGTTCACCGGGGAGCTGTTTTTT
cdr3_aa: CASSLEGGQFTGELFF
v_call: TRBV5-1
d_call: TRBD1
clone_size: NA
j_call: TRBJ2-2

cdr3_nt: TGTGCCAGCAGCTTGGGGACAGGCGTGGTCCAAGAGACCCAGTACTTC
cdr3_aa: CASSLGTGVVQETQYF
v_call: TRBV5-8
d_call: TRBD1
clone_size: few
j_call: TRBJ2-5

cdr3_nt: TGTGCCAGCAGGGGGAACAGGGGTTGGGCCGGCTACACCTTC
cdr3_aa: CASRGNRGWAGYTF
v_call: TRBV28
d_call: TRBD1
clone_size: NA
j_call: TRBJ1-2

cdr3_nt: TGTGCCAGCAGCTTAGCCCGGCTCGCGGGGAGGGCCTACGAGCAGTACTTC
cdr3_aa: CASSLARLAGRAYEQYF
v_call: TRBV7-8
d_call: TRBD2
clone_size: few
j_call: TRBJ2-7

cdr3_nt: TGTGCCAGCAGTGTTGCTAGCGGGAGCGGTGAGACCCAGTACTTC
cdr3_aa: CASSVASGSGETQYF
v_call: TRBV2
d_call: TRBD2
clone_size: NA
j_call: TRBJ2-5

cdr3_nt: TGTGCCAGTAGTCGGACAGGGAGTTCCTCCTACGAGCAGTACTTC
cdr3_aa: CASSRTGSSSYEQYF
v_call: TRBV19
d_call: TRBD1
clone_size: NA
j_call: TRBJ2-7

cdr3_nt: TGTGCCAGCAGCTTCCTAGCGGGGGGCAACAATGAGCAGTTCTTC
cdr3_aa: CASSFLAGGNNEQFF
v_call: TRBV11-2
d_call: TRBD2
clone_size: NA
j_call: TRBJ2-1

cdr3_nt: TGTGCCAGCAGTTCCCAAATCACCGGGGAGCTGTTTTTT
cdr3_aa: CASSSQITGELFF
v_call: TRBV6-5
d_call: NA
clone_size: once
j_call: TRBJ2-2

cdr3_nt: TGTGCCAGCAGCTTAAACGGGAACACTGAAGCTTTCTTT
cdr3_aa: CASSLNGNTEAFF
v_call: TRBV7-3
d_call: NA
clone_size: NA
j_call: TRBJ1-1

cdr3_nt: TGCAGCGTCAGGACAGGGGGCGCATCCTACGAGCAGTACTTC
cdr3_aa: CSVRTGGASYEQYF
v_call: TRBV29-1
d_call: TRBD1
clone_size: NA
j_call: TRBJ2-7

cdr3_nt: TGTGCTAGTGGTTTGGTACTTATTCGAGGGGGTGGATACAATGAGCAGTTCTTC
cdr3_aa: CASGLVLIRGGGYNEQFF
v_call: TRBV12-5
d_call: NA
clone_size: NA
j_call: TRBJ2-1

cdr3_nt: TGTGCCAGCAGTTCGGACAGGTTGGGGCCCCAGCATTTT
cdr3_aa: CASSSDRLGPQHF
v_call: TRBV28
d_call: TRBD1
clone_size: NA
j_call: TRBJ1-5

cdr3_nt: TGTGCCAGCAGCTTAGGGACAGGGACGGGCTACGAGCAGTACTTC
cdr3_aa: CASSLGTGTGYEQYF
v_call: TRBV7-3
d_call: TRBD1
clone_size: NA
j_call: TRBJ2-7

cdr3_nt: TGTGCCTGGAGTGATGGAGGAAGTGGCTATGGCTACACCTTC
cdr3_aa: CAWSDGGSGYGYTF
v_call: TRBV30
d_call: NA
clone_size: few
j_call: TRBJ1-2

cdr3_nt: TGCGCCAGCAGCCAAAATCCCGGGACAGGGGTACTGGAGACCCAGTACTTC
cdr3_aa: CASSQNPGTGVLETQYF
v_call: TRBV4-1
d_call: TRBD1
clone_size: NA
j_call: TRBJ2-5

cdr3_nt: TGTGCCAGCAGCTTACCCCCCCGCGGGGGGATGGGTGAGCAGTTCTTC
cdr3_aa: CASSLPPRGGMGEQFF
v_call: TRBV7-6
d_call: TRBD2
clone_size: NA
j_call: TRBJ2-1

cdr3_nt: TGTGCCAGCAGCCCTGGAACAGACTATGGCTACACCTTC
cdr3_aa: CASSPGTDYGYTF
v_call: TRBV7-9
d_call: NA
clone_size: NA
j_call: TRBJ1-2

cdr3_nt: TGCGCCAGCAGCCAAGGGGGTCCAGGGATCCAATTC
cdr3_aa: CASSQGGPGIQF
v_call: TRBV4-1
d_call: NA
clone_size: NA
j_call: TRBJ2-7

cdr3_nt: TGTGCCAGCAGCTTAGATGTATACGAGCAGTACTTC
cdr3_aa: CASSLDVYEQYF
v_call: TRBV7-2
d_call: NA
clone_size: NA
j_call: TRBJ2-7

cdr3_nt: TGTGCCAGCAGTTTCTTGGGACAGTTCTACGAGCAGTACTTC
cdr3_aa: CASSFLGQFYEQYF
v_call: TRBV27
d_call: TRBD1
clone_size: NA
j_call: TRBJ2-7